What follows are 13 T cell receptor beta chains derived from one specimen sequenced in a study of human T cells and chemical hapten exposure (dated by TCRdb to 2020 to 2023). According to the study, the label for this sample's time point signals: pre-sensitization, week 0. The treatment or condition label, as the study defines it: therapeutic diphenylcyclopropenone sensitization with weekly scalp DPC. Libraries were constructed by RACE. These reads were obtained on a NextSeq 500. TCRdb itself trimmed the public reads at Q25 with fastp, ran MiXCR and retained productive beta chains. Each CDR3 protein gets just one entry, which takes the most common genes and DNA from the rows behind it. Recorded for this sample are 85,000 to 120,000 distinct CDR3 sequences; 12% of them occurred a single time. About 1.6% of the sample goes to the ten largest clones. Material: whole blood, obtained in connection with sensitization to the hapten diphenylcyclopropenone (DPC). These receptors originate from a woman aged 45-60 years with alopecia areata. Some clones in this sample may be carry-over from other donors' samples.

In its sample, this clonotype was seen many times. The chain is built from TRBV2 and TRBJ1-6; unclear D gene. V dropped 3 bases and J dropped 3 bases, with 6 bases sitting between them. In germline, CDR1 is SNHLY, CDR2 FYNNEI. The CDR3 totals 14 residues. The DNA of the CDR3 is TGTGCCAGCAGTGACGCGTTCTATAATTCACCCCTCCACTTT. Encoded protein: CASSDAFYNSPLHF.

This clonotype occurred a few times. The chain links TRBV19 to TRBJ1-4; possible D gene TRBD1, 5 bases. Germline values: CDR1 LNHDA, CDR2 SQIVND (reference sequence). The CDR3 is 13 residues long. Trimming left V 10 bases short and J 6 bases short, with 15 bases between. Here the CDR3 reads CATRKGTDEKLFF. CDR3 DNA: TGTGCCACCAGAAAGGGGACGGATGAAAAACTGTTTTTT.

This clonotype was observed a single time. CDR3 sequence (DNA): TGTGCCAGCAGTAAACAGAAGGGCCTGGCAACAGATACGCAGTATTTT. As protein: CASSKQKGLATDTQYF. The genes are TRBV6-2 or TRBV6-3 and TRBJ2-3; no reliable D call. CDR3 length: 16 residues. The V gene's germline CDR1 is MNHEY and CDR2 SVGEGT. V shed 5 bases and J shed 3 bases, with 18 bases lying between them.

At least ten counts were recorded for this clonotype. This chain connects TRBV28 to TRBJ2-3; D possibly matches TRBD1 or TRBD2 (5 bases each). Germline-derived CDR1 and CDR2 are MDHEN and SYDVKM. With 6 bases removed from V and 0 bases from J, the gap between germline ends came to 13 bases. This CDR3 contains 15 residues. Here the CDR3 reads CASSREGISTDTQYF. For the CDR3, the DNA is TGTGCCAGCAGCCGAGAGGGGATTAGCACAGATACGCAGTATTTT.

This clonotype has a count of ten or more. This sequence joins TRBV9 and TRBJ2-3; no reliable D call. The CDR3 runs to 14 residues. Germline CDR1 reads SGDLS; CDR2 reads YYNGEE. Trimming removed 4 bases from V and 0 bases from J, with 9 bases in between. The CDR3 region is CASSMDGSTDTQYF. The CDR3 nucleotides read TGTGCCAGCAGCATGGACGGTAGCACAGATACGCAGTATTTT.

V usage is TRBV12-3 or TRBV12-4 and J usage is TRBJ2-7; TRBD2 aligns across 8 bases. This CDR3 contains 15 residues. The V gene end was trimmed by 8 bases and the J gene end by 1 base; junction bases not matched to a gene: 10. The CDR3 sequence: CASRGGAGVSYEQYF. Here the CDR3 DNA reads TGTGCCAGCCGGGGGGGCGCAGGGGTATCCTACGAGCAGTACTTC.

This clonotype has only a few counts. The chain combines TRBV18 with TRBJ2-1, with TRBD2 as a possible D gene (5 bases). The V and J ends lost 3 bases and 5 bases respectively, with 17 bases between them. The length of the CDR3 is 16 residues. CDR1 is KGHSH and CDR2 is LQKENI in the germline V gene. In DNA, the CDR3 is TGTGCCAGCTCACCCCTCACCGGGGTAGGAGACAATGAGCAGTTCTTC. Protein: CASSPLTGVGDNEQFF.

The chain joins TRBV10-3 to TRBJ1-4, with 8 bases fitting TRBD1. Per the germline V gene, CDR1 is ENHRY and CDR2 is SYGVKD. This CDR3 comprises 13 residues. V was clipped by 6 bases and J by 8 bases; unmatched bases: 5. Here the CDR3 DNA reads TGTGCCATCAGAATGGACAGGGCGGAAAAACTGTTTTTT. It yields the protein CAIRMDRAEKLFF.

This clonotype was detected only a few times. The chain links TRBV29-1 to TRBJ2-3; 9 bases are a match to TRBD2. CDR1 and CDR2 from the germline V gene are SQVTM and ANQGSEA. The CDR3 is 15 residues long. With 4 bases clipped from V and 0 bases from J, the junction kept 5 bases outside the gene matches. The chain's CDR3 is CSVAKLAGSTDTQYF. The CDR3 DNA reads as TGCAGCGTTGCGAAGCTAGCGGGGAGCACAGATACGCAGTATTTT.

The chain joins TRBV20-1 to TRBJ1-5, with D possibly matching TRBD1 (6 bases). Trimming took 5 bases from V and 6 from J, leaving 11 bases between them. The germline V gene has CDR1 DFQATT and CDR2 SNEGSKA (reference sequence). The CDR3 contains 12 residues. CDR3 region: CSALQGSQPQHF. CDR3 nucleotides: TGCAGTGCTCTACAGGGTTCTCAGCCCCAGCATTTT.

This clonotype appeared a few times. The gene calls are TRBV4-3 and TRBJ2-3, with TRBD2 matching 8 bases. Germline V gene lookup returns CDR1 LGHNA and CDR2 YSLEER. The V segment lost 0 bases and the J segment 5 bases; nucleotides outside the gene matches: 13. CDR3 length: 18 residues. The CDR3 here is CASSQDNRGGLAGDTQYF. DNA for the CDR3: TGCGCCAGCAGCCAAGATAATCGGGGAGGACTAGCAGGAGATACGCAGTATTTT.

V is TRBV6-2 or TRBV6-3 and J is TRBJ1-2; no reliable D call. V lost 4 bases and J lost 4, with 19 bases in between. CDR1 is MNHEY, CDR2 SVGEGT, per germline. This CDR3 spans 16 amino acids. Here the CDR3 reads CASSLLEGRPGYGYTF. CDR3 DNA: TGTGCCAGCAGTTTACTCGAGGGCCGTCCAGGCTATGGCTACACCTTC.

This clonotype was recorded at least ten times. CDR3 protein: CASIFQLAGGQETQYF. For the CDR3, the DNA is TGCGCCAGCATTTTCCAACTGGCGGGGGGGCAAGAGACCCAGTACTTC. This chain joins TRBV10-2 and TRBJ2-5; 9 bases map to TRBD2. Germline V gene lookup returns CDR1 WSHSY and CDR2 SAAADI. Trimming at V came to 7 bases and at J to 2 bases, leaving 11 bases not matched to a gene. The CDR3 is 16 amino acids.